This TCR beta chain is drawn from a study of CD8 T cells in Susac syndrome. Concerning this clonotype: The antigen remains unidentified.

Germline V CDR1 and CDR2: SGDLS, YYNGEE. V was pared by 0 bases and J by 3 bases, with 10 bases of the junction left unmatched. There are 17 residues in the CDR3. Points from the study as a whole: The CD4+ T cell repertoires, which came from Susac syndrome patients, showed no sign of clonal expansion.

Reverse transcription used roughly 0.45 to 1 ug RNA and random hexamers. MiXCR, applied by TCRdb to the immunoSEQ multiplex PCR reads, yields one record per CDR3 protein. The sample lists 67,000 or so distinct CDR3 sequences, roughly 93% occurring once. The patients with Susac syndrome were individuals who fulfilled the recently defined diagnostic criteria for disease that was either definite or probable. The TEMRA cells underwent FACS enrichment, while the CD8+ and CD4+ T cells underwent negative isolation. Sequencing was performed on CD4+ T cells from PBMCs. This TCR was recovered from a human donor with Susac syndrome. The chain is built from TRBV9 and TRBJ2-3; 7 positions match TRBD1. The CDR3 spells CASSVATGGQRTDTQYF. CDR3 DNA: TGTGCCAGCAGCGTAGCTACTGGGGGACAGAGGACAGATACGCAGTATTTT.